The clone carrying this T cell receptor (beta chain) was seen at least ten times. The record originates from a study of patients and donors after allogeneic stem cell transplantation. TCRdb fed the RT-PCR reads into MiXCR, producing one record per CDR3 protein. The sample consists of 200,000 to 250,000 distinct CDR3 sequences, around 14% of them appearing once. The source is a human donor who was either an allogeneic HSCT recipient or a stem cell or donor lymphocyte infusion donor (not recorded which). It is not recorded whose cells these are; they may come from a transplant donor. The sequencing sample was made of blood, either unsorted or a sorted T cell fraction (not recorded which).

CDR3 sequence: CASSWTSQETQYF. In nucleotides, the CDR3 is TGTGCCAGCAGCTGGACTAGCCAAGAGACCCAGTACTTC. The chain has TRBV6-5 and TRBJ2-5, with 7 bases that match TRBD2. CDR1 and CDR2 (germline): MNHEY, SVGAGI. V shed 6 bases, J shed 1 base, and the junction held 2 bases outside the gene matches. The CDR3 consists of 13 residues.